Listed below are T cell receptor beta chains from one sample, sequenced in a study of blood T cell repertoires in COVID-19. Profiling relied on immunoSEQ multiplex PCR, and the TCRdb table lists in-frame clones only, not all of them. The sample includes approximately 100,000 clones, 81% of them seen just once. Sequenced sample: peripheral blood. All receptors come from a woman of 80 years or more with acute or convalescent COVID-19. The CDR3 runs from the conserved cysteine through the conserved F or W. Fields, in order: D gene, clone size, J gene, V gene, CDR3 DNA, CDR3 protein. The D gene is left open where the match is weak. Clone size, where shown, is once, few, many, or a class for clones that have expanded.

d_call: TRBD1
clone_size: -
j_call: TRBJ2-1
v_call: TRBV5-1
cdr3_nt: TGCGCCAGCAGCTTCAGCACAGGGGCAATTGGTGAGCAGTTCTTC
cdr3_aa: CASSFSTGAIGEQFF

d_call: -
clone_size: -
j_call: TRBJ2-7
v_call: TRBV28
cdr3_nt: TGTGCCAGCAGTTTGTTTAGCGAGCAGTACTTC
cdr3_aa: CASSLFSEQYF

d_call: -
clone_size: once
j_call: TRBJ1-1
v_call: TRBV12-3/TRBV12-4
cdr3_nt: TGTGCCAGCAGTCAAAACCCCTGGCAAGCTTTCTTT
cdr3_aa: CASSQNPWQAFF

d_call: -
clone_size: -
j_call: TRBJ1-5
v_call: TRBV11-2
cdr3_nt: TGTGCCAGCAGCTCGACAGGAGCCGGGGCCACGGCGCCAATTCAGCCCCAGCATTTT
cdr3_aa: CASSSTGAGATAPIQPQHF

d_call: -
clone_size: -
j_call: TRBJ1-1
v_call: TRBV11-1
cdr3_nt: TGTGCCAGCAGCTTAGCAGGGGTTACGATGAACACTGAAGCTTTCTTT
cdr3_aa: CASSLAGVTMNTEAFF

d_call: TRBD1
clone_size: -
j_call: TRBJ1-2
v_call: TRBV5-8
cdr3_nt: TGTGCCAGCAGCTTAGCGGGACAGGGGATGAACTATGGCTACACCTTC
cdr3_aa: CASSLAGQGMNYGYTF

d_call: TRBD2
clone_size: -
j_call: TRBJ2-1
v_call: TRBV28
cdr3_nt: TGTGCCAGCAGCTCGGGGGGGCTCTACAATGAGCAGTTCTTC
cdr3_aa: CASSSGGLYNEQFF

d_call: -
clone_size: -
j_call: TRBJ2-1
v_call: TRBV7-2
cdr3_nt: TGTGCCAGCAGCTTATTTATTGTGAATGAGCAGTTCTTC
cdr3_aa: CASSLFIVNEQFF

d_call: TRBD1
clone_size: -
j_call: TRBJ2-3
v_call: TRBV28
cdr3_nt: TGTGCCAGCCTGACAGGGGGCACAGATACGCAGTATTTT
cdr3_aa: CASLTGGTDTQYF

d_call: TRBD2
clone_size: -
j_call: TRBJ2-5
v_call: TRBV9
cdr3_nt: TGTGCCAGCAGCGTAGACGCTAGCGGGCGACAAGAGACCCAGTACTTC
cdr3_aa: CASSVDASGRQETQYF

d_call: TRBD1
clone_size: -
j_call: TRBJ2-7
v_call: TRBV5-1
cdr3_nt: TGCGCCAGCAGCACCGGACAGGGAACCTACGAGCAGTACTTC
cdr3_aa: CASSTGQGTYEQYF

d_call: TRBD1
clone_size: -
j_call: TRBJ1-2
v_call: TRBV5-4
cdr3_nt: TGTGCCAGCAGCCCCGGGAGAGGGGGCAACTATGGCTACACCTTC
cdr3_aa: CASSPGRGGNYGYTF

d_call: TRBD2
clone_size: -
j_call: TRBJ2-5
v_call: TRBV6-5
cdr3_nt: TGTGCCAGCAGTTATCAAGCGGGGGGACGCCAAGAGACCCAGTACTTC
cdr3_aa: CASSYQAGGRQETQYF

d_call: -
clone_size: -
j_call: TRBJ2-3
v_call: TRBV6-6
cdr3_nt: TGTGCCAGCAGTACAGGGAGTACAGATACGCAGTATTTT
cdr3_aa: CASSTGSTDTQYF

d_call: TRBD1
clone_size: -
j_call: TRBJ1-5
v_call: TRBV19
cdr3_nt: TGTGCCAGTAGGGGGACAGGATATAACAATCAGCCCCAGCATTTT
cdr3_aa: CASRGTGYNNQPQHF

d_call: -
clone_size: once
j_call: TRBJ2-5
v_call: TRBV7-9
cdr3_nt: TGTGCCAGCAGCTTAGAGATGGCTGAGACCCAGTACTTC
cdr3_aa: CASSLEMAETQYF

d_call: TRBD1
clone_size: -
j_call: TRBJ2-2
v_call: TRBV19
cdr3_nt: TGTGCCAGCAGGCAACTTGACAGGGGCAGCGCCGGGGAGCTGTTTTTT
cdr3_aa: CASRQLDRGSAGELFF

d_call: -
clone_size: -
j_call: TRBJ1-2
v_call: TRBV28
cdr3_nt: TGTGCCAGCAGTTTAAATAGGGGAGGAAGAGGCTATGGCTACACCTTC
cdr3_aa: CASSLNRGGRGYGYTF

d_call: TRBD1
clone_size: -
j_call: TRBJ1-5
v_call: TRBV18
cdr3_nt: TGTGCCAGCTCACTGGACAGGGATGCGCCCCAGCATTTT
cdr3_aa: CASSLDRDAPQHF

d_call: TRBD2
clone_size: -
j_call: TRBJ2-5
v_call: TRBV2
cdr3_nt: TGTGCCAGCAGTGAGCGGGGGGGCGAGACCCAGTACTTC
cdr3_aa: CASSERGGETQYF

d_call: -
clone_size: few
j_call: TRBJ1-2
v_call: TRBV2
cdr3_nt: TGTGCCAGCAGCCCCCCCGCCCTAACGGGCTATGGCTACACCTTC
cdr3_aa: CASSPPALTGYGYTF

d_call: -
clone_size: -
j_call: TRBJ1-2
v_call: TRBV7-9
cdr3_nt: TGTGCCAGCAGCTCGGGGGACTATGGCTACACCTTC
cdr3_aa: CASSSGDYGYTF

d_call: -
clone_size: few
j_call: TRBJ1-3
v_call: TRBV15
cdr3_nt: TGTGCCACCAGCCCCGAACGCGGCTCAAACACCATATATTTT
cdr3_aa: CATSPERGSNTIYF

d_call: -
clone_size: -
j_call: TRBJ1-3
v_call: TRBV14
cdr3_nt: TGTGCCAGCAGCCGTGAGTCCTTCTCTGGAAACACCATATATTTT
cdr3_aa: CASSRESFSGNTIYF

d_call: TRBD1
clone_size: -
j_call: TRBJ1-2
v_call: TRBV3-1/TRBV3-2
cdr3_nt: TGTGCCAGCAGCCAGCCCCGGGACAGGGGTTTCTATGGCTACACCTTC
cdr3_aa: CASSQPRDRGFYGYTF

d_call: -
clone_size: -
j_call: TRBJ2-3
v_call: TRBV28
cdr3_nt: TGTGCCAGCAGGGGCGGGACTTATGATACGCAGTATTTT
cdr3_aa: CASRGGTYDTQYF

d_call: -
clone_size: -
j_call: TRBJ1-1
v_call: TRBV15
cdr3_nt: TGTGCCACCAGCACCTTGACAGCCAGGAACACTGAAGCTTTCTTT
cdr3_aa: CATSTLTARNTEAFF

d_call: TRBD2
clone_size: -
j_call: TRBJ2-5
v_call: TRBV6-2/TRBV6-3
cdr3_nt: TGTGCCAGCAGTAGAAAGACTAGCTCACTCCAAGAGACCCAGTACTTC
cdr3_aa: CASSRKTSSLQETQYF